This TCR beta chain stems from a study of cytomegalovirus exposure and HLA in healthy donors. Looked up from germline, CDR1 is SGHRS and CDR2 is YFSETQ. This CDR3 comprises 16 residues. V shed 6 bases, J shed 0 bases, and the junction held 9 bases outside the gene matches. Primers included in the PCR were 60 Vbeta and 13 Jbeta primers. Here immunoSEQ multiplex PCR was the method, and the copy in TCRdb shows in-frame clones only, minus some. The sample holds about 140,000 clones; approximately 80% are singletons and the top ten take about 2.5%. The source material was PBMCs. The source is a man in his forties or fifties in good health and CMV-seronegative. The chain couples TRBV5-1 to TRBJ2-3; TRBD1 matches 8 bases. DNA for the CDR3: TGCGCCAGCACTGCAGGGGGCCCATCTAGCACAGATACGCAGTATTTT. It encodes CASTAGGPSSTDTQYF.